This T cell receptor beta chain came from a study of T cell responses to AZD1222 COVID-19 vaccine. The overall study: Second-dose recipients at about 4 or about 12 weeks were treated as one pooled group. Findings and limits, study-wide: Repertoire sampling occurred only after the peak T cell response. Clonal diversity was possibly underestimated, and white British individuals and females predominated among donors. Reportedly, nearly half of unique spike TCRs recognized epitopes outside B.1.351/B.1.1.7 mutations.

This clone has a handful of counts. Antigen unknown. CDR1 MNHEY and CDR2 SVGAGI come from the germline V gene. CDR3 length: 15 residues. The V gene lost 11 bases and the J gene lost 1 base, with 18 bases spanning the gap. TCRdb's table, derived via immunoSEQ multiplex PCR, lists solely in-frame clones and lacks some. The table has approximately 140,000 clones, 94% seen once. The sample consisted of peripheral blood, taken on day 0 of AZD1222 vaccination. The chain has TRBV6-5 and TRBJ1-3, with D perhaps TRBD1 (5 bases). This receptor was identified in an adult in good health. The CDR3 DNA follows: TGTGCCGGCCATGGGGGAGAGAAGTCTGGAAACACCATATATTTT. It specifies CAGHGGEKSGNTIYF.